The 27 T cell receptor beta chains listed next were all sequenced from one sample in a study of T-cell reconstitution after alpha-beta-depleted transplantation in children. A TCRbeta library incorporating unique molecular identifiers was prepared. TCRdb processed the PCR reads anew with MiXCR; each CDR3 protein has one entry. There are about 580,000 distinct CDR3 sequences in the sample; roughly 24% occur only once, and 13% to 15% lies in the top ten. The sequenced sample was PBMCs, mostly from graft donor cells, obtained 360 days after TCRalphabeta/CD19-depleted stem cell transplant. All receptors come from a boy under two years old who had a stem cell transplant for acute myeloid leukemia, so the T cells may come from the graft donor.

There are many counts of this clonotype. The genes are TRBV20-1 and TRBJ2-5; no definite D call. Trimming removed 6 bases from V and 4 bases from J, with 12 bases in between. CDR1 and CDR2 (germline): DFQATT, SNEGSKA (reference sequence). This CDR3 has 12 residues. CDR3 bases: TGCAGTGCCGCCCCGGAACGAGAGACCCAGTACTTC. As protein: CSAAPERETQYF.

About this clonotype: A read error may explain this, as a much larger clone is one base away. V gene TRBV6-1 combines with J gene TRBJ2-5; 7 nucleotides match TRBD1. The CDR3 runs to 13 residues. V was clipped by 6 bases and J by 2 bases; unmatched bases: 3. From germline, CDR1 is MNHNS and CDR2 SASEGT. As DNA, the CDR3 is TGTGCCAGCAGACCGGGACAGCAAGAGACCCAGTACTTC. This sequence encodes CASRPGQQETQYF.

The chain has TRBV15 and TRBJ2-7; D gene unclear. Between the trimmed V and J ends, which lost 0 bases and 1 base, there was a span of 7 bases. This CDR3 has 14 amino acids. Germline V gene sequence: CDR1 LNHNV, CDR2 YYDKDF (reference sequence). CDR3 region: CATSRESLSYEQYF. The DNA of the CDR3 is TGTGCCACCAGCAGAGAGAGCCTTTCCTACGAGCAGTACTTC.

The chain links TRBV12-3 or TRBV12-4 to TRBJ2-2; 7 nucleotides line up with TRBD1. This CDR3 is built from 18 residues. V was pared by 5 bases and J by 2 bases, with 14 bases of the junction left unmatched. The CDR3: CASSLPVGTAFNTGELFF. The CDR3 DNA follows: TGTGCCAGCAGTCTGCCAGTCGGGACAGCATTTAACACCGGGGAGCTGTTTTTT.

This chain links TRBV20-1 with TRBJ2-3; no reliable D call. Trimming took off 0 bases at V and 2 bases at J, with 9 bases between the two ends. CDR1 DFQATT and CDR2 SNEGSKA come from the germline V gene (reference sequence). CDR3 length: 14 residues. The CDR3 DNA is TGCAGTGCTAGAGACAGGTCAAACACAGATACGCAGTATTTT. This encodes CSARDRSNTDTQYF.

This clonotype was observed a few times. The chain has TRBV7-2 and TRBJ2-2; weak D call: TRBD1 (6 bases). V was pared by 4 bases and J by 6 bases, with 6 bases between. This CDR3 contains 12 residues. Germline V gene sequence: CDR1 SGHTA, CDR2 FQGNSA. CDR3 sequence: CASSWTAGELFF. In DNA, the CDR3 is TGTGCCAGCAGCTGGACAGCCGGGGAGCTGTTTTTT.

This clonotype has just a few counts. V is TRBV20-1 and J is TRBJ2-3; D gene uncertain. The CDR3 extends over 13 amino acids. In germline, CDR1 is DFQATT, CDR2 SNEGSKA (reference sequence). The V and J ends lost 1 base and 2 bases respectively, with 7 bases between them. In DNA, the CDR3 is TGCAGTGCTAGAGGGCATCTCACAGATACGCAGTATTTT. It specifies CSARGHLTDTQYF.

The rearrangement joins TRBV20-1 to TRBJ1-6, with a weak D call TRBD1 (5 bases). The germline gives CDR1 DFQATT, CDR2 SNEGSKA (reference sequence). The CDR3 spans 17 residues. The V end was cut by 5 bases, the J end by 0 bases, with 17 bases between. The CDR3 reads CSAPPGRLSSYNSPLHF. CDR3 DNA sequence: TGCAGTGCTCCTCCGGGACGCCTGAGCTCCTATAATTCACCCCTCCACTTT.

The rearrangement joins TRBV29-1 to TRBJ1-1; D gene unclear. Germline loops: CDR1 SQVTM, CDR2 ANQGSEA. The CDR3 is 12 amino acids. V lost 4 bases, J lost 7 bases, and 13 bases lay in between. The CDR3 DNA follows: TGCAGCGTTGCGATCAGGCAAAGTGAAGCTTTCTTT. Encoded protein: CSVAIRQSEAFF.

Many counts were recorded for this clonotype. The chain employs TRBV18 and TRBJ2-7, with TRBD1 as a possible D gene (5 bases). This CDR3 region has 15 residues. The V gene lost 4 bases and the J gene lost 0 bases, with 13 bases spanning the gap. Germline assignment: CDR1 KGHSH and CDR2 LQKENI. In nucleotides, the CDR3 is TGTGCCAGCTCACTCCTCCTCGACAGCTCCTACGAGCAGTACGTC. It codes for CASSLLLDSSYEQYV.

Many counts were recorded for this clonotype. CDR3 protein: CSARGPSAADFLDTQYF. The CDR3 DNA reads as TGCAGTGCTAGGGGCCCCTCCGCGGCGGACTTTCTGGATACGCAGTATTTT. The chain joins TRBV20-1 to TRBJ2-3, with TRBD2 as a possible D gene (5 bases). Between the trimmed V and J ends, which lost 3 bases and 6 bases, there was a span of 25 bases. The CDR3 consists of 17 residues. Germline V lookup: CDR1 DFQATT, CDR2 SNEGSKA (reference sequence).

In the case of this clonotype: A much larger clone differs from this one at a single base, so this may be a read error. This sequence joins TRBV11-2 and TRBJ2-7; 7 bases map to TRBD2. CDR3 size: 17 residues. Germline V gene data show CDR1 as SGHAT and CDR2 as FQNNGV. The CDR3 DNA follows: TGTGCCGGCAGCTTGCCGACTAGCTCTTTTCCCTCCTACGAGCAGTACTTC. It is translated as CAGSLPTSSFPSYEQYF.

CDR3 bases: TGCAGTGCTAGGACCGGTTGGACAACCCTTGAAAATACGCAGTATTTT. It is translated as CSARTGWTTLENTQYF. The chain uses TRBV20-1 and TRBJ2-3; D is perhaps TRBD1 (5 bases). Germline V gene data show CDR1 as DFQATT and CDR2 as SNEGSKA (reference sequence). Between the trimmed V and J ends, which lost 3 bases and 7 bases, there was a span of 23 bases. The CDR3 totals 16 residues.

This clonotype was detected a few times. The chain carries TRBV12-3 or TRBV12-4 and TRBJ2-1; 10 bases match TRBD2. V dropped 7 bases and J dropped 3; count of bases not matched to a gene: 15. This CDR3 contains 18 residues. CDR3 DNA: TGTGCCAGCACCTTAAATTTCGGTAGCGGGGGGTACTACAATGAGCAGTTCTTC. Translation: CASTLNFGSGGYYNEQFF.

In its sample, this clonotype was seen many times. The rearrangement uses TRBV28 and TRBJ2-3, with D perhaps matching TRBD2 (6 bases). V lost 1 base and J lost 2, with 13 bases in between. This CDR3 contains 16 residues. Germline CDR1 MDHEN, CDR2 SYDVKM. DNA for the CDR3: TGTGCCAGCAGTTTATTTCGCACTAGCCCCACAGATACGCAGTATTTT. It specifies CASSLFRTSPTDTQYF.

This sequence joins TRBV20-1 and TRBJ2-5; 10 bases match TRBD1. The germline V gene has CDR1 DFQATT and CDR2 SNEGSKA (reference sequence). This CDR3 has 17 residues. The junction had 9 bases not matched to a gene; V was cut back by 0 bases and J by 2 bases. The CDR3 is CSARDMKTGGSQETQYF. The DNA for the CDR3 is TGCAGTGCTAGAGACATGAAGACAGGGGGCTCTCAAGAGACCCAGTACTTC.

V gene TRBV5-1 combines with J gene TRBJ2-1; TRBD1 might be the D (6 bases). The CDR3 has 14 amino acids. The V gene's germline CDR1 is SGHRS and CDR2 YFSETQ. The germline V and J ends were trimmed by 2 bases and 8 bases, with 14 bases remaining between them. This CDR3 is CASSLSQGQHEQFF. The DNA for the CDR3 is TGCGCCAGCAGCTTATCACAGGGCCAGCATGAGCAGTTCTTC.

This clonotype was counted a few times. The chain joins TRBV9 to TRBJ1-2; 11 nucleotides line up with TRBD1. This CDR3 region has 15 residues. Germline V CDR1 and CDR2: SGDLS, YYNGEE. The J segment lost 4 bases and the V segment lost 4 bases, leaving 6 bases of the junction unmatched. CDR3 protein: CASSPRTGGIYGYTF. The CDR3 DNA reads as TGTGCCAGCAGCCCCAGGACAGGGGGCATCTATGGCTACACCTTC.

This clonotype was recorded at least ten times. V is TRBV29-1 and J is TRBJ2-3; TRBD2 is a possible D gene (6 bases). CDR3 length equals 15 residues. The V gene's germline CDR1 is SQVTM and CDR2 ANQGSEA. V lost 2 bases to trimming and J lost 6 bases, with 18 bases between them. The CDR3 sequence is CSVEIAGRIPDTQYF. In DNA, the CDR3 is TGCAGCGTTGAAATCGCAGGGAGGATCCCTGATACGCAGTATTTT.

This clonotype was seen a handful of times. This chain connects TRBV20-1 to TRBJ2-7; 12 bases match TRBD1. Trimming removed 6 bases from V and 3 bases from J; junction bases left unmatched: 6. Germline values: CDR1 DFQATT, CDR2 SNEGSKA (reference sequence). The CDR3 spans 14 residues. The CDR3 coding sequence is TGCAGTGCCCTGGGACAGGGGGCAGACTACGAGCAGTACTTC. Protein: CSALGQGADYEQYF.

This clonotype was seen more than once but under ten times. The V and J genes are TRBV15 and TRBJ2-3, with D possibly being TRBD1 (6 bases). The CDR3 sequence is 16 residues long. The V and J ends lost 0 bases and 4 bases respectively, with 14 bases between them. Looked up from germline, CDR1 is LNHNV and CDR2 is YYDKDF (reference sequence). The CDR3 DNA follows: TGTGCCACCAGCAGAGATCTGGGGGCTAATTCAGATACGCAGTATTTT. Residues: CATSRDLGANSDTQYF. Variable domain in full (rest from reference TRBV15 and TRBJ2-3): DAMVIQNPRYQVTQFGKPVTLSCSQTLNHNVMYWYQQKSSQAPKLLFHYYDKDFNNEADTPDNFQSRRPNTSFCFLDIRSPGLGDTAMYLCATSRDLGANSDTQYFGPGTRLTVL.

About this clonotype itself: The missing conserved phenylalanine or tryptophan at the end of this CDR3 makes a read error likely. The gene calls are TRBV12-3 or TRBV12-4 and TRBJ1-1; 7 positions agree with TRBD1. After removal of 2 bases from V and 11 bases from J, the junction contained 5 bases not matched to a gene. The CDR3 extends over 12 amino acids. This CDR3 is CASSLFDRDAFY. CDR3 nucleotide sequence: TGTGCCAGCAGTTTATTCGACAGGGACGCTTTCTAT.

This clonotype was seen many times. This rearrangement joins TRBV12-3 or TRBV12-4 to TRBJ2-2; no clear D gene. CDR3 length equals 14 residues. Trimming left V 5 bases short and J 6 bases short, with 13 bases between. CDR3 in DNA: TGTGCCAGCAGTCTGGACGGGCCGTCCGGGGAGCTGTTTTTT. This sequence encodes CASSLDGPSGELFF.

The rearrangement joins TRBV29-1 to TRBJ2-5, with TRBD2 as a possible D gene (7 bases). CDR1 and CDR2 from the germline V gene are SQVTM and ANQGSEA. Trimming pared 5 bases from V and 5 bases from J, leaving 15 bases between. CDR3 size: 13 residues. DNA of the CDR3: TGCAGCGTTAGGACAGCAGCGGGGGAGACCCAGTACTTC. Its translation: CSVRTAAGETQYF.

The genes are TRBV29-1 and TRBJ1-1; D gene unclear. The germline gives CDR1 SQVTM, CDR2 ANQGSEA. V was cut by 3 bases and J by 2 bases, with 19 bases left in between. This CDR3 has 16 amino acids. This chain's CDR3 is CSVDRREGTGNTEAFF. The CDR3 DNA is TGCAGCGTTGACCGGAGGGAGGGTACGGGAAACACTGAAGCTTTCTTT.

The chain combines TRBV6-5 with TRBJ2-1; TRBD2 aligns across 12 bases. The CDR3 is made up of 15 amino acids. The germline V gene has CDR1 MNHEY and CDR2 SVGAGI. J was trimmed by 10 bases and V by 2 bases; bases with no gene match: 6. CDR3 DNA sequence: TGTGCCAGCAGTTACCGGACTAGCGGGGCACACGAGCAGTTCTTC. Amino acids: CASSYRTSGAHEQFF.

This rearrangement joins TRBV5-1 to TRBJ2-5; D call uncertain. There are 13 residues in the CDR3. Between the trimmed V and J ends, which lost 4 bases and 5 bases, there was a span of 12 bases. Germline values: CDR1 SGHRS, CDR2 YFSETQ. CDR3 nucleotide sequence: TGCGCCAGCAGCACACGGCCCGAGGAGACCCAGTACTTC. Its translation is CASSTRPEETQYF.